Given below is one T cell receptor (beta chain) in context. TCRdb's copy holds only in-frame clones and misses some; the assay was immunoSEQ multiplex PCR. Here the sample spans 200,000 or so clones, just under 85% being singletons. The CDR3 is 18 residues long. With 3 bases clipped from V and 2 bases from J, the junction kept 8 bases outside the gene matches. Germline V gene sequence: CDR1 KGHDR, CDR2 SFDVKD. These data are taken from a study of blood T cell repertoires in COVID-19. The chain uses TRBV24-1 and TRBJ2-3; TRBD2 matches 12 bases. This TCR came from a human donor with acute or convalescent COVID-19. The donor label of this sample is uncertain. Sequenced: peripheral blood. The CDR3 is CATSDTATSGSFTDTQYF. Written as DNA, the CDR3 is TGTGCCACCAGTGATACAGCGACTAGCGGGAGTTTCACAGATACGCAGTATTTT.